The clone carrying this T cell receptor beta chain was picked up a small number of times. The target antigen is unknown. This sample is drawn from a study of CD8 T cells in ankylosing spondylitis. Study observations and caveats: Reportedly, significant enrichment of disease-linked clones occurred in matched ankylosing spondylitis synovial fluid. Ankylosing spondylitis blood seemed to carry a telltale TCR beta motif made of about 8 highly homologous variants. Within peripheral blood, clones linked to disease were CD8+ and relatively rare. Earlier work had already found some motif variants in reactive arthritis synovial fluid and blood.

MiXCR, applied by TCRdb to the 5' RACE reads, yields one record per CDR3 protein. The repertoire includes 250,000 to 400,000 distinct CDR3 sequences, roughly 10% of them detected once, and 9.1% sits in the top ten. The sequencing input was blood, either unsorted or a sorted T cell fraction (not recorded which). This clonotype was obtained from a female donor with ankylosing spondylitis or in good health (not recorded which).

The CDR3 nucleotides read TGCAGCGTTGATATAGGGGGCGGCTATGGCTACACCTTC. Its translation: CSVDIGGGYGYTF. The chain employs TRBV29-1 and TRBJ1-2, with 7 bases fitting TRBD1. With 3 bases clipped from V and 4 bases from J, the junction kept 5 bases outside the gene matches. This CDR3 comprises 13 residues. CDR1 and CDR2 from the germline V gene are SQVTM and ANQGSEA.